This section outlines one TCR beta chain sequence together with its context. The V gene lost 5 bases and the J gene lost 0 bases, with 11 bases spanning the gap. The CDR3 sequence is 15 residues long. Germline lookup yields CDR1 MNHNS and CDR2 SASEGT. This entry comes from a study of blood T cells in healthy people across ages. A second roughly 6 to 11 cycle PCR used barcoded and J-beta primers. From the 5' RACE reads, TCRdb called clonotypes with MiXCR, one entry per CDR3 protein. Among about 1.8 million distinct CDR3 sequences listed, about 50% were seen once. Material for sequencing was blood. The clonotype comes from a woman aged 40 to 50 in good health. The chain has TRBV6-1 and TRBJ2-1; D gene uncertain. CDR3 coding DNA: TGTGCCAGCAGTCAATCTCCCCGCTCCTACAATGAGCAGTTCTTC. Its protein is CASSQSPRSYNEQFF.